Listed below are T cell receptor beta chains from one sample, sequenced in a study of blood T cell repertoires in COVID-19. The data were produced by immunoSEQ multiplex PCR, yet TCRdb's version contains in-frame clones alone and is incomplete. The sample consists of about 180,000 clones, 80% to 90% of them appearing once. The sequenced material came from peripheral blood. All receptors derive from a man aged 18 to 30 who had recovered from COVID-19. Both conserved end residues are trimmed from each CDR3. Some rows have no size entry. The others give once, few or many, or a class for an expanded clone.

J gene,CDR3 length,V gene,clone size,CDR3 protein
TRBJ2-7,13,TRBV10-3,-,AISESGAGTYEQY
TRBJ2-5,13,TRBV12-5,-,ASGLGASNQETQY
TRBJ1-1,11,TRBV4-1,-,ASRTVTNTEAF
TRBJ2-7,12,TRBV7-2,-,ASSRGGSSYEQY
TRBJ2-2,13,TRBV5-1,-,ASSRDRGRNGELF
TRBJ2-3,13,TRBV18,-,ASTEQGAATDTQY
TRBJ2-1,15,TRBV2,-,ASSEAEGLAGYNEQF
TRBJ1-5,11,TRBV6-2/TRBV6-3,-,ASSYDRDQPQH
TRBJ2-1,11,TRBV2,-,ASSLDTNNEQF
TRBJ1-1,12,TRBV2,-,ASSDAQGYTEAF
TRBJ2-1,13,TRBV24-1,once,ATSGGTSLYDEQF
TRBJ2-7,12,TRBV6-5,-,ASTPQTGSYEQY
TRBJ1-2,15,TRBV11-2,-,ASSFTGAVGRSNGYT
TRBJ2-6,13,TRBV19,-,ASSDRGGGANVLT
TRBJ2-3,13,TRBV19,-,ASSIMAGGTDTQY
TRBJ2-7,13,TRBV5-4,few,ASGRAPEPYYEQY
TRBJ2-1,9,TRBV29-1,-,SVHIYNEQF
TRBJ2-7,14,TRBV4-3,-,ASSQTTDSYLYEQY
TRBJ2-1,13,TRBV9,-,ASRPAGGLYNEQF
TRBJ2-1,10,TRBV19,once,ASSIPAGEVF
TRBJ2-7,13,TRBV27,-,ASSLAGAGSYEQY
TRBJ1-1,14,TRBV4-1,-,ASSQGDRGRNTEAF
TRBJ2-3,12,TRBV29-1,-,SVEGQGQADTQY
TRBJ2-1,14,TRBV6-6,-,ASSSAQGSSYNEQF
TRBJ2-1,11,TRBV5-1,once,ASSLGTGDEQF
TRBJ1-6,11,TRBV29-1,many,SVSQRAGDALH
TRBJ2-1,12,TRBV4-3,-,ASSADSSYNEQF
TRBJ2-2,12,TRBV5-1,-,ASSLVTGAGELF
TRBJ2-5,12,TRBV6-5,-,ASSWTGVGETQY
TRBJ2-5,12,TRBV6-2/TRBV6-3,-,ASSYAGGQETQY
TRBJ1-1,13,TRBV10-3,-,AISESLGGEGEAF
TRBJ1-1,10,TRBV2,-,ASRGGNTEAF
TRBJ2-1,13,TRBV7-6,-,ASSSGLAGTNEQF
TRBJ1-4,16,TRBV2,-,ASSETGEAQATNEKLF
TRBJ1-2,13,TRBV30,-,AWRSRDYRGDGYT
TRBJ1-2,10,TRBV10-3,-,AINQGLYGYT
TRBJ2-1,12,TRBV7-8,-,ASSLSERVNEQF
TRBJ2-5,11,TRBV7-2,-,ASSPQGLETQY
TRBJ2-7,13,TRBV27,-,ASSPYPGLTYEQY
TRBJ1-2,11,TRBV7-8,few,ASSPEQGYGYT
TRBJ2-1,14,TRBV19,few,ASSPPRGGVGNEQF
TRBJ1-3,13,TRBV5-6,-,ASSRTQNSGNTIY
TRBJ1-6,12,TRBV5-4,few,ASSWTGSESPLH
TRBJ2-1,14,TRBV4-3,-,ASSQDWLSGSDEQF
TRBJ1-1,13,TRBV7-9,-,ASSLGNAGLAEAF
TRBJ2-7,13,TRBV27,few,ASSPGTGDHYEQY
TRBJ2-3,14,TRBV14,-,ASSQDGGLLTDTQY
TRBJ2-3,11,TRBV4-3,few,ASRPRSTDTQY
TRBJ2-5,12,TRBV4-3,-,ASSLSSDQETQY
TRBJ2-2,12,TRBV19,-,ASSRDRMGGELF
TRBJ1-2,13,TRBV4-3,-,ASSQGVQGGYGYT
TRBJ2-3,12,TRBV28,-,ASSLGGSTDTQY